What follows are 19 T cell receptor beta chains derived from one specimen sequenced in a study of Graves' ophthalmopathy and Graves' hyperthyroidism. Amplified material comprised TCR beta CDR3 regions derived from RNA transcripts. Investigators did first-round RT-PCR with HTBI primers, then second-round multiplex PCR. In TCRdb, the multiplex PCR reads were re-called with MiXCR into one record per CDR3 protein. The profile covers over a million distinct CDR3 sequences, with roughly 35% appearing a single time and roughly 11% taken by the ten largest. Sequences were obtained from peripheral blood or thyroid tissue (not recorded which). The receptors here all came from an adult man with Graves' hyperthyroidism.

A word on this clonotype: Lacking the conserved final phenylalanine or tryptophan, this CDR3 likely reflects a read error. V usage is TRBV7-2 and J usage is TRBJ1-5, with D unclear. The CDR3 has 15 amino acids. The germline gives CDR1 SGHTA, CDR2 FQGNSA. Trimming pared 5 bases from V and 9 bases from J, leaving 20 bases between. CDR3 protein: CTSSQTPGDVRPQHL. CDR3 nucleotide sequence: TGTACCAGCAGCCAGACCCCAGGAGACGTGCGGCCCCAGCATCTT.

At least ten counts were recorded for this clonotype. The chain is built from TRBV25-1 and TRBJ2-5; 9 bases are shared with TRBD1. From germline, CDR1 is MGHDK and CDR2 SYGVNS. The trim removed 3 bases at V and 1 base at J, leaving 6 bases unmatched. The length of the CDR3 is 16 residues. The CDR3 DNA follows: TGTGCCAGCAGTGACAGCGGGACAGGGACCCAAGAGACCCAGTACTTC. The encoded protein is CASSDSGTGTQETQYF. Variable domain in full (rest from reference TRBV25-1 and TRBJ2-5): EADIYQTPRYLVIGTGKKITLECSQTMGHDKMYWYQQDPGMELHLIHYSYGVNSTEKGDLSSESTVSRIRTEHFPLTLESARPSHTSQYLCASSDSGTGTQETQYFGPGTRLLVL.

This clonotype was observed many times. This chain joins TRBV7-9 and TRBJ1-2, with a tentative D call TRBD1 (5 bases). Trimming left V 10 bases short and J 3 bases short, with 12 bases between. Germline CDR1 SEHNR, CDR2 FQNEAQ (reference sequence). The CDR3 covers 12 residues. The CDR3 spells CATGGRDYGYTF. Written as DNA, the CDR3 is TGTGCCACCGGGGGACGGGACTATGGCTACACCTTC. The full variable domain, its missing parts supplied by reference TRBV7-9 and TRBJ1-2, is DTGVSQNPRHKITKRGQNVTFRCDPISEHNRLYWYRQTLGQGPEFLTYFQNEAQLEKSRLLSDRFSAERPKGSFSTLEIQRTEQGDSAMYLCATGGRDYGYTFGSGTRLTVV.

The rearrangement uses TRBV7-9 and TRBJ1-4; TRBD1 is a possible D gene (6 bases). The CDR3 has 15 amino acids. From germline, CDR1 is SEHNR and CDR2 FQNEAQ (reference sequence). The ends were cut back, 6 bases at V and 5 bases at J, with 16 bases in the middle. CDR3 in amino acids: CASSPPGGRNEKLFF. The CDR3 DNA reads as TGTGCCAGCAGTCCCCCCGGGGGGCGCAATGAAAAACTGTTTTTT.

The rearrangement links TRBV20-1 to TRBJ1-1, with D unresolved. V shed 6 bases and J shed 1 base, with 15 bases lying between them. This CDR3 comprises 14 residues. Germline assignment: CDR1 DFQATT and CDR2 SNEGSKA (reference sequence). Here the CDR3 reads CSAQTVGGNTEAFF. The CDR3 DNA reads as TGCAGTGCGCAGACGGTGGGCGGGAACACTGAAGCTTTCTTT.

Ten or more counts support this clonotype. This CDR3 reads CASAAEAYEQYF. The CDR3 DNA reads as TGTGCCAGCGCGGCGGAGGCCTACGAGCAGTACTTC. The chain combines TRBV7-2 with TRBJ2-7; the D gene is possibly TRBD2 (5 bases). The germline V gene encodes CDR1 SGHTA and CDR2 FQGNSA. V was shortened by 8 bases and J by 2 bases, with 10 bases between the two germline ends. The CDR3 consists of 12 residues.

This clonotype appeared a few times. The CDR3 sequence: CASTFGTDRYTEAFF. CDR3 DNA: TGTGCCAGTACCTTTGGGACAGATCGATACACTGAAGCTTTCTTT. V and J are TRBV2 and TRBJ1-1, with TRBD1 matching 7 bases. With 9 bases clipped from V and 3 bases from J, the junction kept 13 bases outside the gene matches. Germline lookup yields CDR1 SNHLY and CDR2 FYNNEI. The CDR3 runs to 15 residues.

The sample holds a few counts of this clonotype. The chain links TRBV6-5 to TRBJ2-7; 12 nucleotides match TRBD2. Germline CDR1 is MNHEY and CDR2 is SVGAGI. With 7 bases clipped from V and 0 bases from J, the junction kept 1 base outside the gene matches. This CDR3 has 14 residues. The CDR3 protein is CASKLAGGSYEQYF. CDR3 coding DNA: TGTGCCAGCAAACTAGCGGGGGGCTCCTACGAGCAGTACTTC.

This clonotype has a count of ten or more. The gene calls are TRBV29-1 and TRBJ2-5, with D perhaps matching TRBD2 (5 bases). CDR1 is SQVTM and CDR2 is ANQGSEA in the germline V gene. CDR3 length equals 12 residues. V dropped 6 bases and J dropped 5 bases, with 13 bases sitting between them. This chain's CDR3 is CSVAWTSETQYF. The DNA for the CDR3 is TGCAGCGTCGCCTGGACTTCCGAGACCCAGTACTTC.

This clonotype has at least ten counts. This chain links TRBV20-1 with TRBJ2-7, with TRBD2 matching 11 bases. Germline assignment: CDR1 DFQATT and CDR2 SNEGSKA (reference sequence). This CDR3 region has 15 residues. V dropped 6 bases and J dropped 3; count of bases not matched to a gene: 10. CDR3 sequence reads: CSADLLAGGGYEQYF. The CDR3 DNA reads as TGCAGTGCCGACCTCCTAGCGGGAGGTGGCTACGAGCAGTACTTC.

This clonotype has just one count. This rearrangement joins TRBV28 to TRBJ2-7; possibly TRBD1 or TRBD2 for D (5 bases each). The CDR3 runs 12 residues. The germline CDR1 and CDR2 sequences are MDHEN and SYDVKM. Trimming stripped 4 bases from V and 6 bases from J, with 10 bases between. CDR3 residues: CASSSQGPEQYF. The CDR3 nucleotides are TGTGCCAGCAGTTCCCAGGGACCCGAGCAGTACTTC.

This clonotype was found many times. The genes are TRBV24-1 and TRBJ2-2; 7 bases match TRBD1. The junction had 0 bases not matched to a gene; V was cut back by 5 bases and J by 1 base. In germline, CDR1 is KGHDR, CDR2 SFDVKD. The CDR3 is made up of 14 amino acids. CDR3 in amino acids: CATSGQGNTGELFF. DNA of the CDR3: TGTGCCACCAGTGGACAGGGGAACACCGGGGAGCTGTTTTTT.

The rearrangement uses TRBV5-1 and TRBJ2-5, with a tentative D call TRBD2 (6 bases). This CDR3 is 14 amino acids long. With 1 base removed from V and 1 base from J, the gap between germline ends came to 8 bases. Germline V CDR1 and CDR2: SGHRS, YFSETQ. The CDR3 bases are TGCGCCAGCAGCTTGAGGACTACCCAAGAGACCCAGTACTTC. Its translation is CASSLRTTQETQYF.

In its sample, this clonotype was seen many times. The chain combines TRBV2 with TRBJ1-2, with D perhaps matching TRBD1 (5 bases). CDR1 and CDR2 from the germline V gene are SNHLY and FYNNEI. This CDR3 is built from 14 residues. V gave up 4 bases and J gave up 4 bases, with 13 bases separating them. CDR3 coding DNA: TGTGCCAGCAGTGTCGAAGGGGTCGGCTATGGCTACACCTTC. Amino acid sequence: CASSVEGVGYGYTF. Full variable domain (missing parts from reference TRBV2 and TRBJ1-2): EPEVTQTPSHQVTQMGQEVILRCVPISNHLYFYWYRQILGQKVEFLVSFYNNEISEKSEIFDDQFSVERPDGSNFTLKIRSTKLEDSAMYFCASSVEGVGYGYTFGSGTRLTVV.

This clonotype was counted at least ten times. V is TRBV24-1 and J is TRBJ2-5; 8 bases map to TRBD2. After removal of 3 bases from V and 1 base from J, the junction contained 15 bases not matched to a gene. The CDR3 runs to 19 residues. Germline loops: CDR1 KGHDR, CDR2 SFDVKD. The CDR3 DNA reads as TGTGCCACCAGTGATACCTATGGACGACCGGGAGGGTCCCAAGAGACCCAGTACTTC. The encoded protein is CATSDTYGRPGGSQETQYF.

Worth noting for this clonotype: An end of the junction does not agree with germline; a read error may underlie this. The V gene is TRBV2, the J gene TRBJ2-5; 8 bases map to TRBD1. CDR1 and CDR2 (germline): SNHLY, FYNNEI. The CDR3 loop spans 11 amino acids. CDR3 loop: CASDLQGQAVF. The CDR3 coding sequence is TGTGCCAGCGACCTCCAGGGACAGGCTGTTTTC.

This clonotype came up a few times. V gene TRBV29-1 combines with J gene TRBJ2-7, with a tentative D call TRBD1 (6 bases). CDR3 length: 12 amino acids. V was clipped by 7 bases and J by 6 bases, with 16 bases between them. Germline V gene sequence: CDR1 SQVTM, CDR2 ANQGSEA. CDR3 sequence reads: CSAYRVPCEQYF. The CDR3 DNA reads as TGCAGCGCATACAGGGTCCCCTGCGAGCAGTACTTC.

To note about this clonotype: A much more abundant neighbour one base away suggests this may be a read error. CDR3 coding DNA: TGTGCCAGCTGTTTCAACGTTAACTATGGCTACACCTTC. It yields the protein CASCFNVNYGYTF. The chain combines TRBV12-3 or TRBV12-4 with TRBJ1-2; D remains unclear. The CDR3 runs to 13 residues.

V gene TRBV28 combines with J gene TRBJ2-7; possibly TRBD1 for D (5 bases). The V end was cut by 5 bases, the J end by 4 bases, with 12 bases between. The CDR3 is made up of 13 amino acids. Germline-derived CDR1 and CDR2 are MDHEN and SYDVKM. DNA of the CDR3: TGTGCCAGCAGTCAGTCGGCAGGGTACGAGCAGTACTTC. Translating gives CASSQSAGYEQYF.